Listed below are T cell receptor beta chains from one sample, sequenced in a study of blood T cell repertoires in COVID-19. Clones were read by immunoSEQ multiplex PCR, and TCRdb kept only the in-frame ones, dropping some. The sample has some 130,000 clones, around 90% seen once; the top ten hold 3.5% to 5%. The specimen sequenced was peripheral blood. These receptors were collected from a man in his sixties with COVID-19, enrolled during active disease. The CDR3 runs from the conserved cysteine through the conserved F or W. D genes are given only for firm matches. Size is omitted from some rows. Given values are once, few, many or a class for expanded clones.

d_call	j_call	clone_size	v_call	cdr3_aa	cdr3_nt
TRBD1	TRBJ2-3	NA	TRBV5-1	CASSSWQSTGISTDTQYF	TGCGCCAGCAGCTCTTGGCAATCGACAGGGATTAGCACAGATACGCAGTATTTT
NA	TRBJ1-2	NA	TRBV5-1	CASSLGGDGYTF	TGCGCCAGCAGCTTAGGAGGGGATGGCTACACCTTC
TRBD1	TRBJ1-4	NA	TRBV10-3	CATRDRATNEKLFF	TGTGCCACCAGGGACAGGGCAACTAATGAAAAACTGTTTTTT
NA	TRBJ1-1	once	TRBV11-3	CASSQGGVVIGAEAFF	TGTGCCAGCAGCCAAGGGGGGGTGGTGATAGGAGCTGAAGCTTTCTTT
TRBD1	TRBJ1-3	once	TRBV6-5	CASSKTGIGNTIYF	TGTGCCAGCAGCAAGACAGGGATTGGAAACACCATATATTTT
TRBD1	TRBJ1-2	NA	TRBV19	CASSISRDRRTYGYTF	TGTGCCAGTAGTATAAGTCGGGACAGACGGACCTATGGCTACACCTTC
NA	TRBJ2-7	once	TRBV18	CASSPLEEYEQYF	TGTGCCAGCTCCCCTCTGGAGGAGTACGAGCAGTACTTC
NA	TRBJ1-1	NA	TRBV28	CASSPPSDRNTEAFF	TGTGCCAGCAGTCCCCCCTCGGACAGGAACACTGAAGCTTTCTTT
NA	TRBJ2-3	NA	TRBV2	CASRPDSDTQYF	TGTGCCAGCAGGCCAGACTCAGATACGCAGTATTTT
NA	TRBJ2-3	NA	TRBV7-8	CASSLGWEWGADTQYF	TGTGCCAGCAGCTTAGGGTGGGAATGGGGGGCAGATACGCAGTATTTT
NA	TRBJ1-2	once	TRBV7-9	CASSLVTGYGYTF	TGTGCCAGCAGCTTAGTGACAGGCTATGGCTACACCTTC
NA	TRBJ1-1	NA	TRBV28	CASSNTDREAFF	TGTGCCAGCAGTAACACGGACAGAGAAGCTTTCTTT
TRBD2	TRBJ2-7	NA	TRBV25-1	CASSESMSGSVEQYF	TGTGCCAGCAGTGAATCAATGAGCGGGAGCGTCGAGCAGTACTTC
NA	TRBJ1-2	NA	TRBV14	CASSQVAGSNYGYTF	TGTGCCAGCAGCCAAGTCGCGGGTTCTAACTATGGCTACACCTTC
NA	TRBJ1-5	NA	TRBV13	CASSRGKGNQPQHF	TGTGCCAGCAGCAGGGGGAAGGGCAATCAGCCCCAGCATTTT
TRBD1	TRBJ1-2	NA	TRBV6-5	CASRRGQGNGYTF	TGTGCCAGCAGGCGGGGACAGGGGAATGGCTACACCTTC
TRBD2	TRBJ2-3	NA	TRBV4-3	CASSQDPGLAGFADTQYF	TGCGCCAGCAGCCAAGATCCCGGACTAGCGGGATTCGCGGATACGCAGTATTTT
NA	TRBJ1-2	NA	TRBV6-1	CASSELGQRHGYTF	TGTGCCAGCAGTGAACTCGGGCAGCGGCATGGCTACACCTTC
TRBD1	TRBJ2-3	NA	TRBV7-2	CASSPLGQGTDTQYF	TGTGCCAGCAGCCCCCTGGGACAGGGAACAGATACGCAGTATTTT
NA	TRBJ1-2	once	TRBV3-1/TRBV3-2	CASSPTLGGYTF	TGTGCCAGCAGCCCGACTTTAGGAGGCTACACCTTC
TRBD1	TRBJ2-7	NA	TRBV6-5	CASSRGQSLRQYF	TGTGCCAGCAGCCGGGGACAGAGTTTACGGCAGTACTTC
NA	TRBJ1-1	NA	TRBV5-1	CASSSLRDPGGTEAFF	TGCGCCAGCAGCTCCCTGAGGGACCCGGGGGGCACTGAAGCTTTCTTT
NA	TRBJ1-4	NA	TRBV5-6	CASSLVDSEKLFF	TGTGCCAGCAGCTTGGTAGATAGTGAAAAACTGTTTTTT
NA	TRBJ2-1	NA	TRBV12-2	CASRPPVVAGNNEQFF	TGTGCAAGTCGCCCCCCCGTGGTAGCGGGGAACAATGAGCAGTTCTTC
NA	TRBJ1-1	NA	TRBV6-5	CASSRGVGEAFF	TGTGCCAGCAGCCGGGGGGTTGGTGAAGCTTTCTTT
NA	TRBJ2-7	NA	TRBV5-1	CASSPRGVEYEQYF	TGCGCCAGCAGCCCCAGGGGGGTTGAATACGAGCAGTACTTC
NA	TRBJ2-2	NA	TRBV6-5	CASSYRVNTGELFF	TGTGCCAGCAGTTACCGGGTGAACACCGGGGAGCTGTTTTTT
NA	TRBJ2-1	NA	TRBV7-9	CASSNRAYNEQFF	TGTGCCAGCAGCAACAGGGCCTACAATGAGCAGTTCTTC
TRBD2	TRBJ2-1	NA	TRBV11-2	CASSFPKREYPFF	TGTGCCAGCAGCTTCCCGAAGCGGGAGTATCCGTTCTTC
NA	TRBJ1-5	NA	TRBV28	CASSLGQPNQPQHF	TGTGCCAGCAGTCTCGGACAGCCTAATCAGCCCCAGCATTTT
NA	TRBJ2-1	NA	TRBV30	CAWRDSPYNEQFF	TGTGCCTGGAGGGACAGCCCCTACAATGAGCAGTTCTTC
TRBD2	TRBJ2-5	NA	TRBV7-9	CASSSRTSGQETQYF	TGTGCCAGCAGCTCCCGGACTAGCGGCCAAGAGACCCAGTACTTC
NA	TRBJ2-7	NA	TRBV9	CASSADSGYEQYF	TGTGCCAGCAGTGCGGACAGCGGCTACGAGCAGTACTTC
TRBD2	TRBJ2-2	NA	TRBV2	CASSEPAGGTGELFF	TGTGCCAGCAGTGAACCAGCGGGAGGAACCGGGGAGCTGTTTTTT
TRBD2	TRBJ2-2	NA	TRBV14	CASSRRLAGVTGELFF	TGTGCCAGCAGCCGGAGGCTAGCGGGAGTTACCGGGGAGCTGTTTTTT
NA	TRBJ2-5	NA	TRBV18	CASSPPPMYQETQYF	TGTGCCAGCTCACCACCCCCTATGTACCAAGAGACCCAGTACTTC
TRBD1	TRBJ1-5	NA	TRBV19	CASSATGVTQPQHF	TGTGCCAGTAGTGCTACAGGGGTAACTCAGCCCCAGCATTTT
TRBD2	TRBJ2-7	NA	TRBV5-8	CASSSLAGGYYEQYF	TGTGCCAGCAGCTCTCTAGCGGGAGGCTACTACGAGCAGTACTTC
TRBD1	TRBJ2-5	NA	TRBV6-1	CASSEDGTGRETQYF	TGTGCCAGCAGTGAAGATGGGACAGGGAGAGAGACCCAGTACTTC
TRBD2	TRBJ2-7	NA	TRBV7-9	CASSPELAGTWAFEQYF	TGTGCCAGCAGCCCGGAACTAGCGGGAACCTGGGCTTTCGAGCAGTACTTC